This TCR beta chain is from a study of T cell responses to AZD1222 COVID-19 vaccine. Study-level information: Second doses at about 4 or about 12 weeks were pooled.

A note on this clone: Its antigen is not known.

General observations from the study: Mapped onto spike, vaccine-associated CD4 TCRs spanned it and were dominant at 160-218 and 743-854. Females made up more of the donors, who were largely white British, and clonal diversity may have come out too low.

Clones were sequenced by immunoSEQ multiplex PCR, and TCRdb holds only the in-frame ones, with some missing. Counted here are some 180,000 clones, 85% to 95% occurring once; the ten biggest clones make up 1% to 1.5%. The TCR originated in an adult in good health. Sample: peripheral blood, taken on day 0 of AZD1222 vaccination.

The DNA for the CDR3 is TGTGCCAGCAGTGAGGGGCTAGCGGGGCAAGAGACCCAGTACTTC. It specifies CASSEGLAGQETQYF. V gene TRBV2 combines with J gene TRBJ2-5; 9 bases match TRBD2. In germline, CDR1 is SNHLY, CDR2 FYNNEI. This CDR3 is built from 15 residues. V was pared by 3 bases and J by 2 bases, with 4 bases of the junction left unmatched.